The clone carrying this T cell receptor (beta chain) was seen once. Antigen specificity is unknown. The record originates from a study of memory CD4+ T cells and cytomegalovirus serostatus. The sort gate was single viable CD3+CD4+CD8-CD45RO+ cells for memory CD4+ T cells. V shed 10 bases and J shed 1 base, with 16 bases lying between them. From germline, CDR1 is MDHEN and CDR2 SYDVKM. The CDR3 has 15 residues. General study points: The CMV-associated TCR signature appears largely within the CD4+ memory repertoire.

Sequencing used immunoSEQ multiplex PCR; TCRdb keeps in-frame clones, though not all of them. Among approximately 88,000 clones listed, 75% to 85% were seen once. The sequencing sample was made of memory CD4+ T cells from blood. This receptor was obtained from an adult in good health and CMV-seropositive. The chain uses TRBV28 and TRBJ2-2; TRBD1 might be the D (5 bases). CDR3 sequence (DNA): TGTGCCACCACCTTTTCAGGACAGAACACCGGGGAGCTGTTTTTT. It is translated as CATTFSGQNTGELFF.